A selection of T cell receptor beta chains follows, all from one sample in a study of blood T cell repertoires in COVID-19. Measured with immunoSEQ multiplex PCR; TCRdb has only the in-frame clones, and not every one. The repertoire has over 140,000 clones, 60% to 80% of them found once; the top ten carry roughly 9%. Sequencing was performed on peripheral blood. These receptors all come from a woman aged 50 to 60 with active or convalescent COVID-19. Both conserved end residues are trimmed from each CDR3. Fields, in order: J gene, V gene, CDR3 protein.

TRBJ1-2 TRBV7-2 ASSLGGQPAYT
TRBJ2-5 TRBV3-1/TRBV3-2 ASSQLSGDPQETQY
TRBJ2-3 TRBV19 ASTISGRTDTQY
TRBJ2-1 TRBV24-1 ATSDKGLSYNEQF
TRBJ2-5 TRBV27 ASSLSASGRGRETQY
TRBJ2-1 TRBV19 ASRTLAEEGEQF
TRBJ2-7 TRBV28 ASSPTTSGTAYEQY
TRBJ2-3 TRBV6-6 ASSYPSTGGTDTQY
TRBJ2-3 TRBV30 AWSVITGRADTQY
TRBJ1-1 TRBV27 ASLGLGAGNTEAF
TRBJ2-7 TRBV6-5 ASSYLGQGSEQY
TRBJ1-1 TRBV9 ASSVVSGRTEAF
TRBJ2-2 TRBV30 AWSGHRALNTGELF
TRBJ1-5 TRBV7-2 ASSEQGGSQPQH
TRBJ1-1 TRBV6-6 ASTYRDNKAF
TRBJ2-5 TRBV6-5 ASKGVQETQY
TRBJ1-3 TRBV29-1 SVERGNTIY
TRBJ2-2 TRBV5-1 ASSLRDRGTGELF
TRBJ2-4 TRBV3-1/TRBV3-2 ASSQDARGQNIQY
TRBJ1-1 TRBV9 ASSAAGGTEAF
TRBJ1-4 TRBV19 ASSTDNNEKLF
TRBJ2-5 TRBV9 ASSVETGAETQY
TRBJ1-1 TRBV3-1/TRBV3-2 ASSQQTEAF
TRBJ2-1 TRBV18 ASSPPGLAGEGEQF
TRBJ1-2 TRBV7-8 ASSLFDSENYGYT
TRBJ2-3 TRBV4-2 ASSQDWKLAGLFVTSTDTQY
TRBJ2-1 TRBV18 ASSPPVVNEQF
TRBJ1-1 TRBV2 ASRVHQGTEAF
TRBJ1-2 TRBV27 ASRRLYIKRDRGLGYT
TRBJ1-6 TRBV3-1/TRBV3-2 ASSQSRQASSYNSPLH
TRBJ1-1 TRBV7-2 ASSPPGQGRGAF
TRBJ1-5 TRBV6-2/TRBV6-3 ASSYAGGVQPQH
TRBJ2-2 TRBV11-3 ASSLNPGGELF
TRBJ2-5 TRBV12-3/TRBV12-4 ASSYQGFETQY
TRBJ1-5 TRBV28 ASSSDQPQH
TRBJ1-4 TRBV4-3 ASSQDLGQGGEKLF
TRBJ2-5 TRBV18 ASSPRTGGETQY
TRBJ1-3 TRBV9 ASSVPNGNTIY
TRBJ1-2 TRBV4-3 ASSQGRHWTNYGYT
TRBJ1-1 TRBV6-5 ASSYGGLNTEAF
TRBJ1-5 TRBV19 ASSAQDKGNQPQH